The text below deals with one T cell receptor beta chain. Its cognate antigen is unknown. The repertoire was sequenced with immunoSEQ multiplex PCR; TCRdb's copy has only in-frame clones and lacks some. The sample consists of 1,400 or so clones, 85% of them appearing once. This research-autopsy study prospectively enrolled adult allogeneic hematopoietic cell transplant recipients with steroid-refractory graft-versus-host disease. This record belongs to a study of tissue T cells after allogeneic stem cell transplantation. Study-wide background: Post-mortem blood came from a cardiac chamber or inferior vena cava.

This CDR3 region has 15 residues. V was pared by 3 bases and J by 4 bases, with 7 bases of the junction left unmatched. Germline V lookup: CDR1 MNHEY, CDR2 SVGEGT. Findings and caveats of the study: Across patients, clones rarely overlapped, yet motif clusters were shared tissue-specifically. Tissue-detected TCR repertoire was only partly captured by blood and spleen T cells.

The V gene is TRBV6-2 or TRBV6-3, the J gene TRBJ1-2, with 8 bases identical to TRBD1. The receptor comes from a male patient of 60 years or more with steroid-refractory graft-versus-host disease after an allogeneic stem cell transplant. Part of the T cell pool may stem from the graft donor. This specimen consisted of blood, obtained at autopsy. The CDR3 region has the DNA TGTGCCAGCAGTTATTCGGACAGGGAAGGCTATGGCTACACCTTC. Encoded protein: CASSYSDREGYGYTF.